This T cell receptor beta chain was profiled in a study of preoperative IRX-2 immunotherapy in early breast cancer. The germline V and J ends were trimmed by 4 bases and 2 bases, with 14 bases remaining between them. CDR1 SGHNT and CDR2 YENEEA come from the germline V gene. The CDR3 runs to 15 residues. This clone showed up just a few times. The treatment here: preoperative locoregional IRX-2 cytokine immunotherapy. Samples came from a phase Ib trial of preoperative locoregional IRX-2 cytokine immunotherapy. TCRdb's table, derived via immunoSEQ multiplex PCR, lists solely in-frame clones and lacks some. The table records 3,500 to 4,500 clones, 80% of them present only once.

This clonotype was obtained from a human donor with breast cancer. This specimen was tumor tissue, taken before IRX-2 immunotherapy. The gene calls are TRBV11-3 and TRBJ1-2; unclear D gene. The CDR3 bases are TGTGCCAGCAGCTATCAGGTGGATCCAAACTATGGCTACACCTTC. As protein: CASSYQVDPNYGYTF.